This TCR beta chain was obtained from a study of cytomegalovirus exposure and HLA in healthy donors. General study results and limits: Later analysis indicated greater clonal expansion among HLA-associated TCR beta chains than among equally common other chains. Most of the CMV-associated TCR beta chains (in a later analysis) appeared to be HLA-restricted.

Each donor's status was that of a healthy bone marrow donor. Donors were nominally healthy when sampled, though unrecorded immune exposures were likely. To note about this clone: Its antigen is unknown.

The PCR had 60 Vbeta and 13 Jbeta primers. Data came from immunoSEQ multiplex PCR; TCRdb stores just in-frame clones and leaves some out. The data hold 65,000 to 90,000 clones, with 76% observed a single time. The sequence derives from a man aged 35 to 55 in good health and CMV-seronegative. Sequenced material: PBMCs.

The CDR3 here is CASSEGISSYNEQFF. DNA of the CDR3: TGTGCCAGCAGTGAAGGTATCAGCTCCTACAATGAGCAGTTCTTC. The rearrangement links TRBV6-1 to TRBJ2-1; D remains unclear. Germline V gene data show CDR1 as MNHNS and CDR2 as SASEGT. CDR3 length equals 15 residues. Deletions cut 1 base from V and 0 bases from J, with 7 bases between.